These 3 T cell receptor beta chains originate from one sample sequenced in a study of T cells in Graves' hyperthyroidism and ophthalmopathy. RNA transcripts served as the template for amplifying TCR beta CDR3 regions. When the TCR CDR3 underwent first-round RT-PCR, the HTBI primer set was used. TCRdb itself ran the multiplex PCR reads through MiXCR, one entry per CDR3 protein. The sample carries roughly 380,000 distinct CDR3 sequences, about 13% recorded once. The sample was blood. The receptor set was obtained from a man in his thirties or forties with Graves' hyperthyroidism that later progressed to Graves' ophthalmopathy.

The sample holds many counts of this clonotype. The V and J genes are TRBV11-2 and TRBJ2-7; D might be TRBD1 or TRBD2, each matching 6 bases. Germline V gene lookup returns CDR1 SGHAT and CDR2 FQNNGV. CDR3 size: 15 residues. Trimming took off 2 bases at V and 1 base at J, with 12 bases between the two ends. In DNA form, the CDR3 reads TGTGCCAGCAGCTTACTCCAGGGGAGGTCCTACGAGCAGTACTTC. This gives the protein CASSLLQGRSYEQYF.

This clonotype was observed at least ten times. The V call is TRBV5-1, the J call TRBJ1-1; D might be TRBD1 (6 bases). Per germline, CDR1 SGHRS and CDR2 YFSETQ. There are 13 residues in the CDR3. Trimming shortened V by 7 bases and J by 5 bases, and 15 bases separated the two germline ends. CDR3 nucleotides: TGCGCCAGCTGCCCCACAGGGCTGACTGAAGCTTTCTTT. The encoded protein is CASCPTGLTEAFF.

This clonotype was counted once. Possible read error: a much larger clone is one base away. The chain joins TRBV28 to TRBJ1-3, with D unclear. Germline V gene lookup returns CDR1 MDHEN and CDR2 SYDVKM. Between the trimmed V and J ends, which lost 5 bases and 3 bases, there was a span of 11 bases. This CDR3 is 14 amino acids long. Written as DNA, the CDR3 is TGTGCCAGCAGTCTGGAGGCGCGTGGAAACACCATATATTTT. This translates into CASSLEARGNTIYF.